Listed below are T cell receptor beta chains from one sample, sequenced in a study of glioma-infiltrating T cells after dendritic cell vaccination. Assay: immunoSEQ multiplex PCR; the TCRdb copy retains only in-frame clones and omits some. The sample lists some 60,000 clones; around 83% were seen once. The sample here was blood, taken after dendritic cell vaccination. The receptors shown here come from a human donor with glioblastoma. Each CDR3 is given with its conserved first and last residue. A D gene is named only where the DNA matches it firmly. Size tells how often a clone was seen (once, few, many) or the class of an expanded clone, and some rows leave it out.

clone_size	d_call	v_call	j_call	cdr3_nt	cdr3_aa
.	.	TRBV10-3	TRBJ2-7	TGTGCCATCAGTGAGCCGACAGGAGCCTACGAGCAGTACTTC	CAISEPTGAYEQYF
once	TRBD2	TRBV5-1	TRBJ2-2	TGCGCCAGCAGCTTGGATATTAGCGGGGTAACCGGGGAGCTGTTTTTT	CASSLDISGVTGELFF
.	.	TRBV12-5	TRBJ1-3	TGTGCTAGTGGTTTGCTGGGAAACACCATATATTTT	CASGLLGNTIYF
.	TRBD1	TRBV7-6	TRBJ1-2	TGTGCCAGCAGCTTAGAAGGGACAGGGGGCTATGGCTACACCTTC	CASSLEGTGGYGYTF
few	TRBD1	TRBV12-5	TRBJ2-1	TGTGCTAGTGGTTTGGGGACAGGGGGCTGGTACAATGAGCAGTTCTTC	CASGLGTGGWYNEQFF
.	.	TRBV5-1	TRBJ1-1	TGCGCCAGCAGCTTGGGTTCGCTAGCTGAAGCTTTCTTT	CASSLGSLAEAFF
.	TRBD2	TRBV11-3	TRBJ2-3	TGTGCCACGGGGGGGAGCACAGATACGCAGTATTTT	CATGGSTDTQYF
.	.	TRBV6-5	TRBJ1-2	TGTGCCAACGAGGAGGGGAGGTACGGCTACACCTTC	CANEEGRYGYTF
.	TRBD1	TRBV9	TRBJ1-4	TGTGCCAGCAGTTCGACAGGGGGCGGTGAAAAACTGTTTTTT	CASSSTGGGEKLFF
few	TRBD1	TRBV27	TRBJ1-3	TGTGCCAGCAAACTTGGACAGGGGGGAAACACCATATATTTT	CASKLGQGGNTIYF
.	.	TRBV19	TRBJ2-5	TGTGCCAGTAGTCCGACAGGTACCCAAGAGACCCAGTACTTC	CASSPTGTQETQYF
.	.	TRBV6-1	TRBJ1-1	TGTGCCACCTCGCAGGTTCGGGGGTCCACTGAAGCTTTCTTT	CATSQVRGSTEAFF
.	TRBD1	TRBV5-1	TRBJ2-3	TGCGCCAGCAGCTTGGGACAGGGGGCTGTAGATACGCAGTATTTT	CASSLGQGAVDTQYF
.	TRBD1	TRBV5-6	TRBJ1-2	TGTGCCAGCAGCCTTGGACAGGGGGATGGCTACACCTTC	CASSLGQGDGYTF
.	.	TRBV30	TRBJ2-2	TGTGCCTGTTACAGGGGACTGTTCCGGGAGGAGCTGTTTTTT	CACYRGLFREELFF
.	TRBD2	TRBV6-5	TRBJ2-5	TGTGCCAGCGGGGGGGGTCGAGAGACCCAGTACTTC	CASGGGRETQYF
.	TRBD1	TRBV30	TRBJ1-1	TGTGCCTGGAGTGAGACAGGGGGACGGCCTGAAGCTTTCTTT	CAWSETGGRPEAFF
.	TRBD2	TRBV9	TRBJ2-2	TGTGCCAGCAACCCGGGAGGGGGAATTAACGGGGAGCTGTTTTTT	CASNPGGGINGELFF
.	.	TRBV19	TRBJ2-7	TGTGCCAGTAGCAGCTCCTACGAGCAGTACTTC	CASSSSYEQYF
.	.	TRBV27	TRBJ2-3	TGTGCCAGCAGTTTATCGAATGGACTGGATACGCAGTATTTT	CASSLSNGLDTQYF
once	TRBD2	TRBV5-1	TRBJ2-1	TGCGCCAGCAGCTCTGGGACTAGCGGGGTGGATGAGCAGTTCTTC	CASSSGTSGVDEQFF
.	TRBD1	TRBV2	TRBJ1-4	TGTGCCAGCAGATCCCGGACAGGCAATGAAAAACTGTTTTTT	CASRSRTGNEKLFF
.	TRBD2	TRBV19	TRBJ2-3	TGTGCCAGTAGTAAACTAGCGGGGGGCACAGATACGCAGTATTTT	CASSKLAGGTDTQYF
.	TRBD1	TRBV5-1	TRBJ1-4	TGCGCCAGCAAGGCAGGACAGGGTCTGGCTAATGAAAAACTGTTTTTT	CASKAGQGLANEKLFF
.	TRBD2	TRBV7-7	TRBJ2-3	TGTGCTAGCAGCCCCGCTAGCGGGGGGGGCAGCACAGATACGCAGTATTTT	CASSPASGGGSTDTQYF
.	.	TRBV11-2	TRBJ1-2	TGTGCCAGCAGAGAGTACGGCTATGGCTACACCTTC	CASREYGYGYTF
.	TRBD2	TRBV5-1	TRBJ2-3	TGCGCCAGCAGCGCCCGAGAGCGGGGGGCCACAGATACGCAGTATTTT	CASSARERGATDTQYF
.	.	TRBV27	TRBJ2-3	TGTGCCAGCAGTTTCTTGGGCGGGGTTCGCACAGATACGCAGTATTTT	CASSFLGGVRTDTQYF
.	.	TRBV7-9	TRBJ1-1	TGTGCCAGCAGCCCAGTCCATCGCACTGAAGCTTTCTTT	CASSPVHRTEAFF
.	TRBD2	TRBV13	TRBJ2-3	TGTGCCAGCAGCTTAGCGGGACTAGCGGGGGACACAGATACGCAGTATTTT	CASSLAGLAGDTDTQYF
.	.	TRBV4-1	TRBJ2-3	TGCGCCAGCAGCCAAGTTAACCTAGTAAATTTTGATACGCAGTATTTT	CASSQVNLVNFDTQYF
.	.	TRBV4-2	TRBJ2-3	TGTGCCAGCCAGGACACCACTAGCACAGATACGCAGTATTTT	CASQDTTSTDTQYF
.	.	TRBV11-3	TRBJ1-2	TGTGCCAGCAGCTTAGCCGGGGATGGCTATGGCTACACCTTC	CASSLAGDGYGYTF
.	.	TRBV9	TRBJ2-3	TGTGCCAGCAGCTCGCAAACCGGACAGAGGGATTGGAGCACAGATACGCAGTATTTT	CASSSQTGQRDWSTDTQYF
few	TRBD1	TRBV4-2	TRBJ2-7	TGTGCCAGCAGCCAAGACGGACAGGGGTCGTACGAGCAGTACTTC	CASSQDGQGSYEQYF
.	.	TRBV5-4	TRBJ2-7	TGTGCCAGCAGGAGGGCGGAGTCCTACGAGCAGTACTTC	CASRRAESYEQYF
.	.	TRBV7-9	TRBJ1-2	TGTGCCAGCAGCTTATATCGGGATGGCTACACCTTC	CASSLYRDGYTF
few	.	TRBV19	TRBJ2-7	TGTGCCAGTAGTATAGCACAGAATTCCTACGAGCAGTACTTC	CASSIAQNSYEQYF
.	.	TRBV18	TRBJ1-2	TGTGCCAGCTCACACCCTTACTTGGGCTACACCTTC	CASSHPYLGYTF
.	.	TRBV7-8	TRBJ1-1	TGTGCCAGCAGCTTACTGACAGCCCGAGTTAGGAACCGTGACGCTTTCTTT	CASSLLTARVRNRDAFF
.	.	TRBV11-3	TRBJ2-5	TGTGCCAGCAGCTTAGCTGCGGGAAGCGAGACCCAGTACTTC	CASSLAAGSETQYF
.	TRBD2	TRBV27	TRBJ2-1	TGTGCCAGCAGTTCCCCCCCGACTAGCGGAAGCTCCTACAATGAGCAGTTCTTC	CASSSPPTSGSSYNEQFF
.	.	TRBV6-1	TRBJ1-5	TGTGCCAGCAGGGAACGTACGGACGGGACGGGGGCCCAGCATTTT	CASRERTDGTGAQHF
.	.	TRBV7-9	TRBJ2-1	TGTGCCAGCAGCTCCCCTGGCGGGGGCCGGCAGTTCTTC	CASSSPGGGRQFF
once	TRBD1	TRBV6-6	TRBJ1-4	TGTGCCAGCAGTTACTTAAAACAGGGGGCGTCTGAAAAACTGTTTTTT	CASSYLKQGASEKLFF
.	.	TRBV6-5	TRBJ1-2	TGTGCCAGCACCGACAGCGCCGCTAACTATGGCTACACCTTC	CASTDSAANYGYTF